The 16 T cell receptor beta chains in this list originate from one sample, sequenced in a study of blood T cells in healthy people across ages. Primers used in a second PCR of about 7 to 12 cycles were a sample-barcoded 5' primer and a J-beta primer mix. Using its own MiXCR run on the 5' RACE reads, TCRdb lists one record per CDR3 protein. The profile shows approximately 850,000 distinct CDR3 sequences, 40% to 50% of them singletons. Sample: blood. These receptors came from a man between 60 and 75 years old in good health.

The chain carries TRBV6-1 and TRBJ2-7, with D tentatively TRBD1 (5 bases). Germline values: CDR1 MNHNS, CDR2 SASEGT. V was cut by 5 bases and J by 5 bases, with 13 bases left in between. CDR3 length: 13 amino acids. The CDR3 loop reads CASSSYPGNEQYF. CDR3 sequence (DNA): TGTGCCAGCAGTTCTTACCCAGGGAACGAGCAGTACTTC.

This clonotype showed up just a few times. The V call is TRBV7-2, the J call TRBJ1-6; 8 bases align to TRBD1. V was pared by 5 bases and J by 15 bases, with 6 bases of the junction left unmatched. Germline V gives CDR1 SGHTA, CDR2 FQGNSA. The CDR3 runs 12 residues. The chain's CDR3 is CASSTGQGILHF. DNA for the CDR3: TGTGCCAGCAGCACCGGACAGGGAATCCTCCACTTT. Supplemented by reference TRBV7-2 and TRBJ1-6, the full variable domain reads GAGVSQSPSNKVTEKGKDVELRCDPISGHTALYWYRQSLGQGLEFLIYFQGNSAPDKSGLPSDRFSAERTGGSVSTLTIQRTQQEDSAVYLCASSTGQGILHFGNGTRLTVT.

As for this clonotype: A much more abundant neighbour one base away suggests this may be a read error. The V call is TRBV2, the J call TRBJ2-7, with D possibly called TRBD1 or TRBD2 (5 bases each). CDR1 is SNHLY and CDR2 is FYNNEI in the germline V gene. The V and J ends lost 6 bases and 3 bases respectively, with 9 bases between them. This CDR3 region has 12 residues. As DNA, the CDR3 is TGTGCCAGCAGCCGGGACGGCTACGAGCAGTACTTC. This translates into CASSRDGYEQYF.

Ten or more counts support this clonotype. The CDR3 nucleotides are TGCAGTGCCATGTATCGACGGGGCCTCTACAATGAGCAGTTCTTC. Encoded protein: CSAMYRRGLYNEQFF. This chain uses TRBV20-1 with TRBJ2-1; D may match TRBD1 or TRBD2 (5 bases each). The CDR3 covers 15 residues. Looked up from germline, CDR1 is DFQATT and CDR2 is SNEGSKA (reference sequence). Trimming cost V 6 bases and J 3 bases, with 18 bases left between them.

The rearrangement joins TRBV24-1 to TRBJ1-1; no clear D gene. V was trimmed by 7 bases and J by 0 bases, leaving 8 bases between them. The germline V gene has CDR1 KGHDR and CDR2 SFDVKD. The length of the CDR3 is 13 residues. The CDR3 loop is CATRASLNTEAFF. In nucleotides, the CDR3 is TGTGCCACCAGGGCCAGCTTGAACACTGAAGCTTTCTTT.

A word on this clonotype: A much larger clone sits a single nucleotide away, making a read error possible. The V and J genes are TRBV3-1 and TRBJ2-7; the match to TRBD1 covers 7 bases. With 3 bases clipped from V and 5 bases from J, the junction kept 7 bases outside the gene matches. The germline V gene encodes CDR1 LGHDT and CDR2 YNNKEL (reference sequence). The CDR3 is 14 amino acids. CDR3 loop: CASSQGQRAHEQYF. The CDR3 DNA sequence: TGTGCCAGCAGCCAGGGACAGAGGGCCCACGAGCAGTACTTC.

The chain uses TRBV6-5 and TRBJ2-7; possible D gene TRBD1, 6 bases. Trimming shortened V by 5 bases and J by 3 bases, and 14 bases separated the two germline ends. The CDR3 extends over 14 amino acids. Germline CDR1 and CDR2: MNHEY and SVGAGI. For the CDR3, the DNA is TGTGCCAGCAGTCGAAGCCGGGACATCTACGAGCAGTACTTC. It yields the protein CASSRSRDIYEQYF.

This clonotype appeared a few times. CDR3 bases: TGCAGTGCTAGAGGGGACGTCAAAAACATTCAGTACTTC. This encodes CSARGDVKNIQYF. The rearrangement links TRBV20-1 to TRBJ2-4; D assignment may be TRBD1 or TRBD2 (5 bases each). Per germline, CDR1 DFQATT and CDR2 SNEGSKA (reference sequence). Trimming took 1 base from V and 3 from J, leaving 7 bases between them. This CDR3 comprises 13 residues.

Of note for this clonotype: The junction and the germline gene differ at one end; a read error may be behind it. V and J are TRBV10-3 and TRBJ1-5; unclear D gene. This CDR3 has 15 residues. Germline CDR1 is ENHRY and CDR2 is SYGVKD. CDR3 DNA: TGTGTCATCAGTGAGACCCCTAATAGCAATCAGCCCCAGCATTTT. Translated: CVISETPNSNQPQHF.

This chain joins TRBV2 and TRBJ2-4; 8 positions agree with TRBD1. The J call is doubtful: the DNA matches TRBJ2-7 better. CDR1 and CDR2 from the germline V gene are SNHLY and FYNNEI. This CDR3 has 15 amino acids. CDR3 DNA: TGTGCCAGCAGGGCGGACAGGGCGAAAATCTACGAGCAGTACTTC. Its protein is CASRADRAKIYEQYF.

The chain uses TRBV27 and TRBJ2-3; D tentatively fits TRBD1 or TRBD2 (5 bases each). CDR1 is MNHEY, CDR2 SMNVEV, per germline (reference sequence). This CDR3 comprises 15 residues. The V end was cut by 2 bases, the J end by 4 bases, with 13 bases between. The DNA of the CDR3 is TGTGCCAGCAGTTTACGGCCAGGGAGCCCAGATACGCAGTATTTT. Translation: CASSLRPGSPDTQYF.

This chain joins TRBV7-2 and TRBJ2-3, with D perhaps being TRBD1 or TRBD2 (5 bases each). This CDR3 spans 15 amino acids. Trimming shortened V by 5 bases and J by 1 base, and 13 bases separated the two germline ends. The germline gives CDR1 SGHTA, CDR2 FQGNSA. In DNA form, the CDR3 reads TGTGCCAGCAGCACCGGGGCAGTAGGCACAGATACGCAGTATTTT. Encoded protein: CASSTGAVGTDTQYF.

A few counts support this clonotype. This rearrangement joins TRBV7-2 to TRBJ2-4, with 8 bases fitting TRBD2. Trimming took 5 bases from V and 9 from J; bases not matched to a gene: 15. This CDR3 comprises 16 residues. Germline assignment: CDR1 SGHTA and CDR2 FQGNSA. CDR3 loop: CASSPALGLGLGIQYF. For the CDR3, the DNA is TGTGCCAGCAGCCCAGCTTTGGGACTAGGTTTGGGCATTCAGTACTTC. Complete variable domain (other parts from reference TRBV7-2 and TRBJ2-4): GAGVSQSPSNKVTEKGKDVELRCDPISGHTALYWYRQSLGQGLEFLIYFQGNSAPDKSGLPSDRFSAERTGGSVSTLTIQRTQQEDSAVYLCASSPALGLGLGIQYFGAGTRLSVL.

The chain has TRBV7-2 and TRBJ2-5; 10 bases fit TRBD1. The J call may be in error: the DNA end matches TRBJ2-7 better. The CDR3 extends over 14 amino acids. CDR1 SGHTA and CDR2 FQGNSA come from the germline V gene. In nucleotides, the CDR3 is TGTGCCAGCAGCTTTGACAGGGGGCTTAACGAGCAGTACTTC. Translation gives CASSFDRGLNEQYF.

CDR3 nucleotides: TGTGCCAGCAGTTTCGGACCATTCACAGATACGCAGTATTTT. This codes for CASSFGPFTDTQYF. The J gene is TRBJ2-3, the V gene TRBV12-3 or TRBV12-4; D remains unclear. The ends were cut back, 3 bases at V and 2 bases at J, with 9 bases in the middle. The CDR3 sequence is 14 residues long.

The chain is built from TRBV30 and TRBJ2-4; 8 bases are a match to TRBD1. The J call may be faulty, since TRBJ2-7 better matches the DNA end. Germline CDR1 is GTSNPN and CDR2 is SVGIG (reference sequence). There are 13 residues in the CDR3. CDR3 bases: TGTGCCTGGAGAGGGACAGGTGAATTCGAGCAGTACTTC. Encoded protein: CAWRGTGEFEQYF.